A single TCR beta chain is shown here with its context. Its cognate antigen is unknown. Repertoires were generated with immunoSEQ multiplex PCR, while TCRdb's copy carries only in-frame clones and drops some. The sample holds roughly 110,000 clones, about 90% seen once. This specimen comes from a study of T cell responses to AZD1222 COVID-19 vaccine. Study-wide results and caveats: Across the whole spike, CD4 TCRs peaked at regions 160-218 and 743-854. Clonal diversity was possibly underestimated, and white British individuals and females predominated among donors. Every sample of the repertoires postdated the peak T cell response.

Second-dose timings of about 4 or about 12 weeks were pooled. V lost 5 bases and J lost 7, with 17 bases in between. The CDR3 consists of 14 residues. CDR1 is LNHNV, CDR2 YYDKDF, per germline (reference sequence). The chain carries TRBV15 and TRBJ1-2; D gene ambiguous. The TCR originated in an adult who received the AZD1222 COVID-19 vaccine. Sequenced material: peripheral blood, taken 28 days after the second AZD1222 dose. The chain's CDR3 is CATSGFRGGGGYTF. The CDR3 DNA follows: TGTGCCACCAGCGGATTCAGAGGCGGTGGTGGCTACACCTTC.